This TCR beta chain comes out of a study of cytomegalovirus exposure and HLA in healthy donors. Study-wide points: Donor immune exposure was known only as CMV serostatus.

The CDR3 has 14 amino acids. Per germline, CDR1 SEHNR and CDR2 FQNEAQ (reference sequence). Regarding this clone: The antigen remains unidentified. A junction end diverges from the germline sequence, so it may reflect a read error.

The PCR employed 60 Vbeta primers together with 13 Jbeta primers. This table comes from immunoSEQ multiplex PCR, and its TCRdb copy is limited to in-frame clones, with some not included. The data show roughly 150,000 clones, approximately 80% seen once. The rearrangement uses TRBV7-9 and TRBJ1-2; 10 positions match TRBD1. The sequenced material came from PBMCs. The source is a male donor in good health and CMV-seronegative. The CDR3 spells CSSSSRTGGYGYTF. DNA for the CDR3: TGTTCCAGCAGCTCCCGGACAGGGGGCTATGGCTACACCTTC.